These 23 T cell receptor beta chains share one sample of origin, sequenced in a study of blood T cell repertoires in COVID-19. Data came from immunoSEQ multiplex PCR; TCRdb stores just in-frame clones and leaves some out. The sample holds 100,000 to 150,000 clones; about 80% are singletons and the top ten take about 40%. The source material was peripheral blood. These receptors were taken from a man aged 40-49 years with active or convalescent COVID-19.

The chain carries TRBV10-2 and TRBJ2-1; weak D call: TRBD2 (6 bases). Germline V gene data show CDR1 as WSHSY and CDR2 as SAAADI. The CDR3 consists of 12 residues. V was trimmed by 10 bases and J by 9 bases, leaving 16 bases between them. The CDR3: CANRDSRGEQFF. The CDR3 DNA reads TGCGCCAACCGGGACTCCCGCGGTGAGCAGTTCTTC.

The V call is TRBV5-1, the J call TRBJ2-7, with D hard to call. The CDR3 has 14 amino acids. The germline V gene encodes CDR1 SGHRS and CDR2 YFSETQ. Deletions cut 1 base from V and 7 bases from J, with 15 bases between. In DNA form, the CDR3 reads TGCGCCAGCAGCTTGCCGGGTCCCGTCTCAGAGCAGTACTTC. Translation gives CASSLPGPVSEQYF.

V gene TRBV28 combines with J gene TRBJ2-1; 14 bases are shared with TRBD2. V shed 6 bases and J 6 bases; nucleotides not matched to a gene: 4. Germline V lookup: CDR1 MDHEN, CDR2 SYDVKM. This CDR3 comprises 15 residues. The CDR3 nucleotides are TGTGCCAGCAGGAAGGGACTAGCGGGGGCCAATGAGCAGTTCTTC. Protein: CASRKGLAGANEQFF.

The V gene is TRBV28, the J gene TRBJ2-1, with 7 bases lining up with TRBD1. The CDR3 is made up of 16 amino acids. Germline-derived CDR1 and CDR2 are MDHEN and SYDVKM. The ends lost 3 bases at V and 6 bases at J; junction bases unmatched: 11. CDR3 DNA sequence: TGTGCCAGCAGTTTCCTACAGGGGACCGGGACCAATGAGCAGTTCTTC. Translating it yields CASSFLQGTGTNEQFF.

The rearrangement uses TRBV7-8 and TRBJ1-4; tentatively, D is TRBD1 (5 bases). This CDR3 is 14 amino acids long. Germline V lookup: CDR1 SGHVS, CDR2 FQNEAQ. Deletions cut 5 bases from V and 1 base from J, with 8 bases between. The DNA for the CDR3 is TGTGCCAGCAGCCTCAGGGTAACTAATGAAAAACTGTTTTTT. Translating gives CASSLRVTNEKLFF.

This chain links TRBV5-1 with TRBJ2-3; TRBD2 aligns across 13 bases. The CDR3 covers 16 residues. Germline CDR1 SGHRS, CDR2 YFSETQ. The V and J ends lost 7 bases and 7 bases, in that order; junction bases with no gene match: 12. The CDR3 reads CASGIPGTSGEYTQYF. The CDR3 coding sequence is TGCGCCAGCGGAATCCCCGGGACTAGCGGGGAGTATACGCAGTATTTT.

This clone has only one observation. The chain joins TRBV28 to TRBJ2-7, with TRBD1 matching over 7 bases. Unmatched junction bases numbered 10, after V lost 4 bases and J lost 4 bases. The germline V gene encodes CDR1 MDHEN and CDR2 SYDVKM. This CDR3 has 15 residues. CDR3 region: CASSSHQGVLYEQYF. Written as DNA, the CDR3 is TGTGCCAGCAGTTCTCACCAGGGGGTTCTTTACGAGCAGTACTTC.

A single count supports this clone. The J gene is TRBJ2-7, the V gene TRBV5-1; 11 positions match TRBD1. Trimming took 3 bases from V and 4 from J; bases not matched to a gene: 9. The germline CDR1 and CDR2 sequences are SGHRS and YFSETQ. The CDR3 consists of 16 residues. The CDR3 sequence is CASSYGPDRGQYEQYF. CDR3 in DNA: TGCGCCAGCAGCTACGGACCGGACAGGGGGCAGTACGAGCAGTACTTC.

This rearrangement joins TRBV4-1 to TRBJ1-1; 10 nucleotides match TRBD1. CDR3 length: 16 residues. Germline loops: CDR1 MGHRA, CDR2 YSYEKL. V shed 0 bases and J 11 bases; nucleotides not matched to a gene: 12. CDR3 sequence (DNA): TGCGCCAGCAGCCAAGAGGGGGACAGGGGCGCAGGGTGGGCTTTCTTT. It translates to CASSQEGDRGAGWAFF.

Written as DNA, the CDR3 is TGTGCCTCAAGGACAGTTAATTCACCCCTCCACTTT. Protein product: CASRTVNSPLHF. The chain combines TRBV6-5 with TRBJ1-6; possible D gene TRBD1, 6 bases. CDR1 is MNHEY and CDR2 is SVGAGI in the germline V gene. The CDR3 contains 12 residues. V was pared by 11 bases and J by 6 bases, with 11 bases between.

The chain has TRBV19 and TRBJ1-6; TRBD1 matches 8 bases. Germline CDR1 is LNHDA and CDR2 is SQIVND (reference sequence). Losses at the gene ends were 1 base for V and 8 bases for J; bases not matched to a gene: 4. This CDR3 is 15 amino acids long. For the CDR3, the DNA is TGTGCCAGTAGTATAGGGGACAGGTCGGATTCACCCCTCCACTTT. Encoded protein: CASSIGDRSDSPLHF.

The chain employs TRBV7-2 and TRBJ1-4; D gene unclear. The CDR3 consists of 16 residues. V shed 4 bases and J shed 3 bases, with 15 bases lying between them. Germline loops: CDR1 SGHTA, CDR2 FQGNSA. CDR3 in DNA: TGTGCCAGCAGCTGGGGAGGGCCGAGGTCTAATGAAAAACTGTTTTTT. Protein product: CASSWGGPRSNEKLFF.

This clone has only a few counts. CDR3 bases: TGTGCCGCAACACCGACCTATAATTCACCCCTCCACTTT. Translating gives CAATPTYNSPLHF. The chain couples TRBV10-3 to TRBJ1-6; D is unresolved. Germline CDR1 is ENHRY and CDR2 is SYGVKD. The CDR3 extends over 13 amino acids. V was trimmed by 11 bases and J by 2 bases, leaving 10 bases between them.

This chain connects TRBV29-1 to TRBJ1-4, with D perhaps TRBD1 (6 bases). V lost 6 bases, J lost 7 bases, and 18 bases lay in between. This CDR3 region has 14 residues. In germline, CDR1 is SQVTM, CDR2 ANQGSEA. In DNA, the CDR3 is TGCAGCGTAGTGACAGGCCTGGGCGGTGAAAAACTGTTTTTT. It encodes CSVVTGLGGEKLFF.

The chain's CDR3 is CASRLTADYEQYF. CDR3 nucleotides: TGTGCCAGCAGATTGACAGCCGACTACGAGCAGTACTTC. This sequence joins TRBV6-5 and TRBJ2-7, with D tentatively TRBD1 (5 bases). V lost 6 bases, J lost 3 bases, and 12 bases lay in between. The CDR3 length is 13 residues. In germline, CDR1 is MNHEY, CDR2 SVGAGI.

This clone is a singleton in its sample. V usage is TRBV4-3 and J usage is TRBJ1-1; tentatively, D is TRBD1 (6 bases). There are 16 residues in the CDR3. V lost 6 bases and J 1 base, leaving 18 bases between the germline ends. Per germline, CDR1 LGHNA and CDR2 YSLEER. This CDR3 is CASSRENTRGNTEAFF. As DNA, the CDR3 is TGCGCCAGCAGTCGAGAGAATACCAGGGGGAACACTGAAGCTTTCTTT.

J is TRBJ2-1 and V is TRBV12-5; TRBD2 matches at 7 bases. Trimming took 8 bases from V and 1 from J; bases not matched to a gene: 8. Germline V gives CDR1 LGHNT, CDR2 FRNRAP. This CDR3 is built from 15 residues. The CDR3 spells CASKPPGLSYNEQFF. The CDR3 DNA follows: TGTGCTAGTAAACCTCCGGGACTATCCTACAATGAGCAGTTCTTC.

V usage is TRBV4-1 and J usage is TRBJ1-4; 8 nucleotides match TRBD1. The junction had 5 bases not matched to a gene; V was cut back by 0 bases and J by 5 bases. Germline-derived CDR1 and CDR2 are MGHRA and YSYEKL. The CDR3 extends over 16 amino acids. The CDR3 sequence: CASSQEFRTGNEKLFF. The CDR3 bases are TGCGCCAGCAGCCAAGAATTCAGGACAGGGAATGAAAAACTGTTTTTT.

The chain uses TRBV27 and TRBJ2-3, with a possible D match to TRBD2 (6 bases). V was pared by 7 bases and J by 4 bases, with 15 bases between. The CDR3 sequence is 14 residues long. Germline CDR1 MNHEY, CDR2 SMNVEV (reference sequence). In DNA, the CDR3 is TGTGCCAGCACCCCGGGGAGGTTCGCAGATACGCAGTATTTT. This gives the protein CASTPGRFADTQYF.

This chain uses TRBV19 with TRBJ1-1; 9 bases map to TRBD1. The CDR3 loop spans 14 amino acids. Germline CDR1 and CDR2: LNHDA and SQIVND (reference sequence). Trimming at V came to 5 bases and at J to 5 bases, leaving 6 bases not matched to a gene. In DNA form, the CDR3 reads TGTGCCAGTAGTTACAGGGGGCCGAGGACTGAAGCTTTCTTT. Translated, it gives CASSYRGPRTEAFF.

The rearrangement joins TRBV15 to TRBJ1-2; 7 bases line up with TRBD1. V was clipped by 0 bases and J by 9 bases; unmatched bases: 7. Per germline, CDR1 LNHNV and CDR2 YYDKDF (reference sequence). CDR3 length: 14 residues. The CDR3 loop reads CATSRDQTGISYTF. The CDR3 bases are TGTGCCACCAGCAGAGACCAGACAGGGATTAGCTACACCTTC.

This CDR3 reads CASSLQSGVHEQYF. For the CDR3, the DNA is TGTGCCAGCAGCTTACAATCCGGGGTCCACGAGCAGTACTTC. The chain joins TRBV11-3 to TRBJ2-7; possible D gene TRBD2, 5 bases. The CDR3 has 14 residues. V lost 2 bases, J lost 5 bases, and 13 bases lay in between. Germline V lookup: CDR1 SGHNT, CDR2 YENEEA.

The gene calls are TRBV4-3 and TRBJ1-5, with a weak D call TRBD1 (5 bases). CDR3 length equals 15 residues. Deletions cut 0 bases from V and 6 bases from J, with 12 bases between. Germline CDR1 reads LGHNA; CDR2 reads YSLEER. The CDR3 protein is CASSQDQAGGQPQHF. The CDR3 DNA reads as TGCGCCAGCAGCCAAGATCAAGCGGGGGGTCAGCCCCAGCATTTT.